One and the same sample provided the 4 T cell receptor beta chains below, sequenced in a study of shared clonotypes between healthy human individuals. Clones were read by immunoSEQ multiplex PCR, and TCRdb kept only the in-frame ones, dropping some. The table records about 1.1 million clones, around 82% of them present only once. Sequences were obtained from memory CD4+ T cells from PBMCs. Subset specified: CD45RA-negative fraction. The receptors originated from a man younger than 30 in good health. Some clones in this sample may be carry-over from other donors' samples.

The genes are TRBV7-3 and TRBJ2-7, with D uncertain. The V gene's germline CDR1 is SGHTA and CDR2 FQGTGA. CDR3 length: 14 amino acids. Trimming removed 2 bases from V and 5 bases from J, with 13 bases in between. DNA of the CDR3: TGTGCCAGCAGCTTACAACCCGGTTCGGACGAGCAGTACTTC. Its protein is CASSLQPGSDEQYF.

As DNA, the CDR3 is TGTGCCAGCAACCCTTCCGGGGGTCTGGGCACCGGGGAGCTGTTTTTT. It is translated as CASNPSGGLGTGELFF. This chain connects TRBV5-4 to TRBJ2-2; weak D call: TRBD2 (6 bases). Germline V gene lookup returns CDR1 SGHNT and CDR2 YYREEE (reference sequence). This CDR3 contains 16 residues. Trimming stripped 6 bases from V and 4 bases from J, with 19 bases between.

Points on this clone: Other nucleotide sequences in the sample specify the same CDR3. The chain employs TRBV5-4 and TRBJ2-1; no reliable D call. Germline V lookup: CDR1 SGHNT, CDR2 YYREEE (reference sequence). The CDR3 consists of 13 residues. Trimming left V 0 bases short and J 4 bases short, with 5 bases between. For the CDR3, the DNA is TGTGCCAGCAGCTTGGACTCGTACAATGAGCAGTTCTTC. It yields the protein CASSLDSYNEQFF.

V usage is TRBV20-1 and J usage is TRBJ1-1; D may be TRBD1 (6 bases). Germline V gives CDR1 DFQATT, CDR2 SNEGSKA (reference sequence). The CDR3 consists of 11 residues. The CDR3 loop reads CSGGGGTEAFF. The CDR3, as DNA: TGCAGCGGGGGAGGGGGCACTGAAGCTTTCTTT.